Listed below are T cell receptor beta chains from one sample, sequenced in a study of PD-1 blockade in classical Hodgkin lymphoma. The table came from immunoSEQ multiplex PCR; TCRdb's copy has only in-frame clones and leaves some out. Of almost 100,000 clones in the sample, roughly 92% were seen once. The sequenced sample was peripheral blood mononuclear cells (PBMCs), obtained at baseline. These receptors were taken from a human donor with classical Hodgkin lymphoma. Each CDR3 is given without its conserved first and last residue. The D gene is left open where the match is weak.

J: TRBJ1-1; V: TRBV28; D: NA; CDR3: ASSSSDGMNTEAF
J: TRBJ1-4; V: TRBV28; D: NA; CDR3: ASSLYKGATNEKLF
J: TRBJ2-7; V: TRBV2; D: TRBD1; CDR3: ASTSGQLYEQY
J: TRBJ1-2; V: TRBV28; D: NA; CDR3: ASNLPGLANYGYT
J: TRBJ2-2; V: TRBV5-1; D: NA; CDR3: ASSLGTGGELF
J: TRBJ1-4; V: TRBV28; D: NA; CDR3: ASSLGGGNEKLF
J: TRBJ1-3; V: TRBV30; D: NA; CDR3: AWKKGGNTIY
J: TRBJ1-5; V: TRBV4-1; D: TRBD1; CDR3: ASSQDGTGGYQPQH
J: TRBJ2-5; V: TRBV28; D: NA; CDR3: ASSSLGTQY
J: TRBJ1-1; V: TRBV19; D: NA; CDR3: ASSIFAGATSEAF
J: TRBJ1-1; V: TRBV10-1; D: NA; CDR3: ASSEPGASVAF
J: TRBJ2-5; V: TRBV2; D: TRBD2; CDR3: ASNPTKAGGRETQY
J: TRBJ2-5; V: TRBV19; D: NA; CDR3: ASSPPDGGRTQY
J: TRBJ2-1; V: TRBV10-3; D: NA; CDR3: AISGGDSYNEQF
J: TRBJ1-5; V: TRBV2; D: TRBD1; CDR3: ASSGQGNQPQH
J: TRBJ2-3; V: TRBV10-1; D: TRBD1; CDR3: ASSRDRETDTQY
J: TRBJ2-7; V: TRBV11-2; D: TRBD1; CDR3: ASSFGTGPYEQY
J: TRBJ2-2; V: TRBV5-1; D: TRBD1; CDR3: ASSERQGGNGELF
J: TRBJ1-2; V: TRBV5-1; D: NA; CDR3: ASSLGKTGTTTYGYT
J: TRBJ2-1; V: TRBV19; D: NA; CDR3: ASSITEPNYNEQF
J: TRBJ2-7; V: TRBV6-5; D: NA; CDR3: ASWSFGGEEDEQY
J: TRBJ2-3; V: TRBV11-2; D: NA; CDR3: ASSVRDFRGDTQY
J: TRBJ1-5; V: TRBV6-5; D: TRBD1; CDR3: ASSYSGQGNQPQH
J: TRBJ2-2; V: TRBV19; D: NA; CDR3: ASSIGLAGPGGLALF
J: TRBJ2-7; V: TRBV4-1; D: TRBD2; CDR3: ASSQERGLAGGKTYEQY
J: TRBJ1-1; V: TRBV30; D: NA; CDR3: AWSWGRGGNTEAF
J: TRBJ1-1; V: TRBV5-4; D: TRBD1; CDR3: ASSSEQGKMNTEAF
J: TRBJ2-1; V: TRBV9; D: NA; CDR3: ASSVGQHNEQF
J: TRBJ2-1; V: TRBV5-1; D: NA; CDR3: ASSSESSYNEQF
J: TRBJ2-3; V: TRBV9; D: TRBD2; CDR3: ASSVAGRVKDTQY
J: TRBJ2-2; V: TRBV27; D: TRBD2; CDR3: ASRQTSGSSIGAGELF
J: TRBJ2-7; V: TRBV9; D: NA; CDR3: ASSVVGETGHEQY
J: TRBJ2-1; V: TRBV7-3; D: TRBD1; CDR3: ASSPSSTGYNEQF
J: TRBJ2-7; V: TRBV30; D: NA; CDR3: AWSAASGPYEQY
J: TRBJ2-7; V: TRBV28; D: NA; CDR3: ASKGYEQY
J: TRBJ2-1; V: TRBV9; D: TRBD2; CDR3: ASSVRVAGSYNEQF
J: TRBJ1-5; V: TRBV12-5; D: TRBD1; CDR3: ASGLGPGQGNQPQH
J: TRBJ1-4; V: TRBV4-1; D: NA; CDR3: ASSQDFIREKLF
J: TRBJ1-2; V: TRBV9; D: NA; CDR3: ASSAFWGGGYT
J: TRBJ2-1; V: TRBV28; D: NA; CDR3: ASSVYVEQF
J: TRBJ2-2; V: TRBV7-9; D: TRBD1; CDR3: ASSPDRAPGELF
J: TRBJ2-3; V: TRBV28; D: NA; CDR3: ASSLIGGARTDTQY